Below are 13 T cell receptor beta chains sequenced from a single sample in a study of T cell responses to AZD1222 COVID-19 vaccine. Clones were sequenced by immunoSEQ multiplex PCR, and TCRdb holds only the in-frame ones, with some missing. There are approximately 210,000 clones in the sample; about 94% occur only once, and around 1.5% lies in the top ten. Material: peripheral blood, obtained 28 days after the second dose of the MenACWY control vaccine. The source of these receptors is an adult who received the MenACWY meningococcal vaccine as a control.

CDR3 sequence: CASSQEPRTILIETQYF. In DNA, the CDR3 is TGTGCCAGCAGCCAAGAGCCCCGGACTATTCTAATAGAGACCCAGTACTTC. The V call is TRBV3-1 (or the pseudogene TRBV3-2), the J call TRBJ2-5; tentative D call: TRBD2 (6 bases). The CDR3 has 17 residues. The ends were cut back, 0 bases at V and 4 bases at J, with 18 bases in the middle. The germline CDR1 and CDR2 sequences are LGHDT and YNNKEL (reference sequence).

The rearrangement links TRBV5-5 to TRBJ2-1; 7 bases are shared with TRBD2. The CDR3 totals 14 residues. The germline gives CDR1 SGHKS, CDR2 YYEKEE (reference sequence). J gave up 12 bases and V 5 bases, and 14 bases lay outside the gene matches. The CDR3: CASSFAGDVGMQFF. The CDR3 DNA reads TGTGCCAGCAGTTTCGCGGGGGATGTCGGCATGCAGTTCTTC. The variable domain in full, with the rest retrieved from reference TRBV5-5 and TRBJ2-1, is DAGVTQSPTHLIKTRGQQVTLRCSPISGHKSVSWYQQVLGQGPQFIFQYYEKEERGRGNFPDRFSARQFPNYSSELNVNALLLGDSALYLCASSFAGDVGMQFFGPGTRLTVL.

V usage is TRBV19 and J usage is TRBJ1-5; TRBD1 aligns across 10 bases. Per germline, CDR1 LNHDA and CDR2 SQIVND (reference sequence). The CDR3 has 17 residues. V was pared by 7 bases and J by 5 bases, with 14 bases of the junction left unmatched. Written as DNA, the CDR3 is TGTGCCAGTACCTCAACGGGACAGGGGCATTTAGATCAGCCCCAGCATTTT. Protein product: CASTSTGQGHLDQPQHF.

The chain recombines TRBV30 with TRBJ2-3; 9 bases line up with TRBD2. Germline V gives CDR1 GTSNPN, CDR2 SVGIG (reference sequence). Germline trimming cut 5 bases from V and 14 bases from J; bases unmatched to any gene: 8. The CDR3 is 11 amino acids. The CDR3 DNA reads TGTGCCTGGGTCCTTAGCGGGAGCCGGTATTTT. Translated, it gives CAWVLSGSRYF.

The chain is built from TRBV11-2 and TRBJ1-1, with TRBD1 identical over 7 bases. The ends lost 0 bases at V and 1 base at J; junction bases unmatched: 11. Germline loops: CDR1 SGHAT, CDR2 FQNNGV. The CDR3 loop spans 18 amino acids. The CDR3 here is CASSLELVRGLRNTEAFF. CDR3 DNA: TGTGCCAGCAGCTTAGAGCTGGTAAGGGGGCTTCGGAACACTGAAGCTTTCTTT.

This clone was detected only a few times. This chain uses TRBV6-5 with TRBJ2-5; TRBD2 aligns across 12 bases. The CDR3 spans 15 residues. The germline gives CDR1 MNHEY, CDR2 SVGAGI. V trimming: 5 bases; J trimming: 4 bases; junction bases outside the gene matches: 5. The CDR3 nucleotides are TGTGCCAGCAGTCCGACTAGCGGGAGTGGAGAGACCCAGTACTTC. It encodes CASSPTSGSGETQYF.

The chain carries TRBV5-1 and TRBJ2-3, with 8 bases aligning to TRBD2. The junction had 5 bases not matched to a gene; V was cut back by 0 bases and J by 2 bases. This CDR3 has 16 residues. CDR1 SGHRS and CDR2 YFSETQ come from the germline V gene. In DNA, the CDR3 is TGCGCCAGCAGCTTGGGAGGAGCGGGGGTCACAGATACGCAGTATTTT. Encoded protein: CASSLGGAGVTDTQYF.

This rearrangement joins TRBV2 to TRBJ2-7, with no clear D. Germline values: CDR1 SNHLY, CDR2 FYNNEI. V was cut by 6 bases and J by 6 bases, with 18 bases left in between. The CDR3 is made up of 14 amino acids. The CDR3 bases are TGTGCCAGCAGAGGACGAGCCCTCGGCACCGAGCAGTACTTC. Translation: CASRGRALGTEQYF.

The chain employs TRBV14 and TRBJ1-1; D unresolved. Trimming took 1 base from V and 0 from J, leaving 6 bases between them. The CDR3 is made up of 14 amino acids. Per the germline V gene, CDR1 is SGHDN and CDR2 is FVKESK. CDR3 coding DNA: TGTGCCAGCAGCCAAGTTGGAGTGAACACTGAAGCTTTCTTT. Translated: CASSQVGVNTEAFF.

J is TRBJ2-3 and V is TRBV4-3; D may correspond to TRBD1 or TRBD2 (5 bases each). Per the germline V gene, CDR1 is LGHNA and CDR2 is YSLEER. V lost 0 bases and J lost 4, with 14 bases in between. This CDR3 comprises 16 residues. The CDR3 reads CASSQDGDLGADTQYF. CDR3 DNA sequence: TGCGCCAGCAGCCAAGATGGAGACCTGGGGGCAGATACGCAGTATTTT.

The chain links TRBV6-1 to TRBJ1-5; D uncertain. The V end lost 3 bases, the J end lost 5 bases, and 5 bases lay between the germline ends. This CDR3 is 12 amino acids long. Germline V lookup: CDR1 MNHNS, CDR2 SASEGT. The CDR3, as DNA: TGTGCCAGCAGTGAGTGGGATCAGCCCCAGCATTTT. Amino acids: CASSEWDQPQHF.

This clone was counted once. V usage is TRBV2 and J usage is TRBJ1-2; TRBD1 might be the D (6 bases). Trimming left V 7 bases short and J 4 bases short, with 16 bases between. Germline V gives CDR1 SNHLY, CDR2 FYNNEI. This CDR3 comprises 14 residues. Here the CDR3 DNA reads TGTGCCAGCACCAGGGGAGGGGTTAGCTATGGCTACACCTTC. Translation gives CASTRGGVSYGYTF. The full variable domain, its missing parts supplied by reference TRBV2 and TRBJ1-2, is EPEVTQTPSHQVTQMGQEVILRCVPISNHLYFYWYRQILGQKVEFLVSFYNNEISEKSEIFDDQFSVERPDGSNFTLKIRSTKLEDSAMYFCASTRGGVSYGYTFGSGTRLTVV.

This clone showed up just once. The rearrangement uses TRBV28 and TRBJ2-5; D possibly corresponds to TRBD1 (5 bases). The CDR3 length is 13 residues. The germline V gene has CDR1 MDHEN and CDR2 SYDVKM. Between the trimmed V and J ends, which lost 6 bases and 1 base, there was a span of 9 bases. The CDR3 is CASRAQGQETQYF. As DNA, the CDR3 is TGTGCCAGCAGGGCTCAGGGCCAAGAGACCCAGTACTTC.